The present T cell receptor (beta chain) was sequenced within a study of T cell repertoires in cytomegalovirus infection (dated by TCRdb to between 2018 and 2021). Study-wide context: Donor HLA type was relevant to the analysis, as public TCR beta signatures indicated carriage of CMV infection together with the matching HLA type. Beyond this particular receptor, the publication reports: The ex vivo response was dominated by HLA-C-restricted CMV-specific TCR beta clonotypes, which also provided the single most frequent clonotype in two of eight donors. Cumulative frequency of public TCR beta family members discriminated carriers of CMV infection plus the relevant HLA type in this cohort and an independent approximately 340-donor cohort.

The sample holds a few counts of this clonotype. Its antigen remains undetermined. No per-base quality is available; no much larger clone lies one base away. The sample was run on an Illumina HiSeq 1500. Through fastp at Q25 and MiXCR, TCRdb rebuilt clones from the public reads, retaining in-frame beta chains. Each entry is one CDR3 protein sequence, shown with its most common DNA and genes. This sample is represented by 200,000 to 300,000 distinct CDR3 sequences; roughly 13% of them were singletons. The leading ten clones occupy roughly 8.7% of the sample. V lost 1 base and J lost 4 bases; the stretch between them is 7 bases long. In the germline V gene, CDR1 corresponds to LGHNA and CDR2 to YNFKEQ. The CDR3 contains 13 residues, cysteine and phenylalanine counted. The only DNA kept is the CDR3, 39 bases in frame from the first base.

The chain couples TRBV4-2 to TRBJ2-5; the D gene lacks a confident call. This clonotype was sampled from a human donor in good health (CMV status not recorded). Some clones in this sample may be carry-over from other donors' samples. The sequencing sample was made of PBMCs. The CDR3 sequence is CASSQGRGETQYF. The sequenced DNA is TGTGCCAGCAGCCAAGGACGAGGAGAGACCCAGTACTTC.